The 6 T cell receptor beta chains given below trace back to one sample, sequenced in a study of PD-L1 blockade in urothelial cancer. Assay: immunoSEQ multiplex PCR; the TCRdb copy retains only in-frame clones and omits some. The data show tens of thousands of clones, 84% seen once. The sample in question was PBMCs, obtained around atezolizumab (anti-PD-L1) treatment. The receptors originated from a man aged 70 or older with urothelial cancer.

The gene calls are TRBV28 and TRBJ2-2, with 7 positions matching TRBD2. The CDR3 extends over 15 amino acids. CDR1 is MDHEN and CDR2 is SYDVKM in the germline V gene. Trimming removed 4 bases from V and 4 bases from J; junction bases left unmatched: 6. The CDR3 DNA follows: TGTGCCAGCAGTTCGGTGGGCGGGGGCACCGGGGAGCTGTTTTTT. As protein: CASSSVGGGTGELFF.

The chain employs TRBV25-1 and TRBJ2-6; D uncertain. V was trimmed by 8 bases and J by 0 bases, leaving 5 bases between them. CDR3 length: 13 residues. Looked up from germline, CDR1 is MGHDK and CDR2 is SYGVNS. CDR3 region: CASHISGANVLTF. The CDR3 DNA is TGTGCCAGCCACATCTCTGGGGCCAACGTCCTGACTTTC.

The chain recombines TRBV7-3 with TRBJ2-7; unclear D gene. Trimming left V 0 bases short and J 2 bases short, with 8 bases between. The CDR3 is made up of 14 amino acids. Per germline, CDR1 SGHTA and CDR2 FQGTGA. CDR3 protein: CASSLTASTYEQYF. The CDR3 nucleotides are TGTGCCAGCAGCTTAACTGCAAGCACCTACGAGCAGTACTTC.

The genes are TRBV28 and TRBJ2-1; D possibly corresponds to TRBD2 (6 bases). The CDR3 sequence is 11 residues long. V was pared by 8 bases and J by 6 bases, with 8 bases between. Germline V gives CDR1 MDHEN, CDR2 SYDVKM. As DNA, the CDR3 is TGTGCCAGCCTAGCGCGCAATGAGCAGTTCTTC. Translated, it gives CASLARNEQFF.

The chain has TRBV10-3 and TRBJ1-2; 10 nucleotides line up with TRBD1. Germline CDR1 is ENHRY and CDR2 is SYGVKD. V trimming: 0 bases; J trimming: 10 bases; junction bases outside the gene matches: 8. The CDR3 length is 15 residues. The CDR3 region has the DNA TGTGCCATCAGTGAGTCAGGGACAGGGGCTTCTGTCTACACCTTC. Protein: CAISESGTGASVYTF.

In nucleotides, the CDR3 is TGCGCCAGCACACCCAGCGGGGCGACCGGGGAGCTGTTTTTT. It codes for CASTPSGATGELFF. The gene calls are TRBV5-1 and TRBJ2-2; 7 bases are a match to TRBD2. Germline CDR1 SGHRS, CDR2 YFSETQ. CDR3 length: 14 residues. Trimming removed 6 bases from V and 5 bases from J; junction bases left unmatched: 7.